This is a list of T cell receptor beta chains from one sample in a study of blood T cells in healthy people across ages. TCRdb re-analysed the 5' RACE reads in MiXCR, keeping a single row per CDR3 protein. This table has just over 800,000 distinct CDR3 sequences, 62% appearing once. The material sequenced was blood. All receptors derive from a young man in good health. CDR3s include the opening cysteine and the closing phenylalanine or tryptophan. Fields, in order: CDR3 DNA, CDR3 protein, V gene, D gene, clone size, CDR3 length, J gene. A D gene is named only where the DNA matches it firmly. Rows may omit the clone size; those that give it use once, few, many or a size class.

cdr3_nt: TGTGCCAGCAGTTTAAGGACTGTCGGGTCACCCCTCCACTTT
cdr3_aa: CASSLRTVGSPLHF
v_call: TRBV12-3/TRBV12-4
d_call: NA
clone_size: many
cdr3_length: 14
j_call: TRBJ1-6

cdr3_nt: TGTGCCAGCAGCTTAGTTTTTGGGGATGAAAAACTGTTTTTT
cdr3_aa: CASSLVFGDEKLFF
v_call: TRBV7-2
d_call: NA
clone_size: NA
cdr3_length: 14
j_call: TRBJ1-4

cdr3_nt: TGTGCCAGCAGCCGCGGACAGCCTTTAACTGATGAAAAACTGTTTTTT
cdr3_aa: CASSRGQPLTDEKLFF
v_call: TRBV6-5
d_call: NA
clone_size: NA
cdr3_length: 16
j_call: TRBJ1-4

cdr3_nt: TGTGCCAGCAGCGCGAACACAGATACGCAGTATTTT
cdr3_aa: CASSANTDTQYF
v_call: TRBV7-2
d_call: NA
clone_size: NA
cdr3_length: 12
j_call: TRBJ2-3

cdr3_nt: TGTGCCAGCAGCCGATCCAAGCGAGGCAATGAGCAGTTCTTC
cdr3_aa: CASSRSKRGNEQFF
v_call: TRBV6-5
d_call: NA
clone_size: NA
cdr3_length: 14
j_call: TRBJ2-1

cdr3_nt: TGTGCCAGCAGCTTAGTCGTTGGGCAGTACTTC
cdr3_aa: CASSLVVGQYF
v_call: TRBV7-2
d_call: NA
clone_size: NA
cdr3_length: 11
j_call: TRBJ2-4

cdr3_nt: TGTGCCAGCAGCCAACTATCAACAGGGGGCAATGGCTACACCTTC
cdr3_aa: CASSQLSTGGNGYTF
v_call: TRBV9
d_call: TRBD1
clone_size: few
cdr3_length: 15
j_call: TRBJ1-2

cdr3_nt: TGTGCCAGCAGCTCCATCCGGGACACAAATCAGCCCCAGCATTTT
cdr3_aa: CASSSIRDTNQPQHF
v_call: TRBV7-2
d_call: NA
clone_size: NA
cdr3_length: 15
j_call: TRBJ1-5

cdr3_nt: TGTGCCAGCAGTACCGGGGGGGGCTATGGCTACACCTTC
cdr3_aa: CASSTGGGYGYTF
v_call: TRBV28
d_call: NA
clone_size: NA
cdr3_length: 13
j_call: TRBJ1-2

cdr3_nt: TGTGCCAGCAGAACGGGCCTACCACCCTACAATGAGCAGTTCTTC
cdr3_aa: CASRTGLPPYNEQFF
v_call: TRBV6-1
d_call: NA
clone_size: once
cdr3_length: 15
j_call: TRBJ2-1

cdr3_nt: TGTGCCAGCAGTTTACCAGGGACGCGGTGGTACGAGCAGAACTTC
cdr3_aa: CASSLPGTRWYEQNF
v_call: TRBV28
d_call: NA
clone_size: NA
cdr3_length: 15
j_call: TRBJ2-5

cdr3_nt: TGCGCCAGCGGCCAAGATTGGACCGGCCAGCGGGTCTACAATGAGCAGTTCTTC
cdr3_aa: CASGQDWTGQRVYNEQFF
v_call: TRBV4-3
d_call: NA
clone_size: once
cdr3_length: 18
j_call: TRBJ2-1

cdr3_nt: TGCGCCAGCAGCCACGGGCAGGGAAAGTACGAGCAGTACTTC
cdr3_aa: CASSHGQGKYEQYF
v_call: TRBV4-1
d_call: NA
clone_size: NA
cdr3_length: 14
j_call: TRBJ2-7

cdr3_nt: TGCAGTGCTTCGGGACTGCTCAAAGAGACCCAGTACTTC
cdr3_aa: CSASGLLKETQYF
v_call: TRBV20-1
d_call: NA
clone_size: few
cdr3_length: 13
j_call: TRBJ2-5

cdr3_nt: TGCGCCAGCAACCCAGCGGGCGGAAATCCCTCCTACACCTTC
cdr3_aa: CASNPAGGNPSYTF
v_call: TRBV5-1
d_call: NA
clone_size: once
cdr3_length: 14
j_call: TRBJ1-2

cdr3_nt: TGCAGTGCTTCCAGAGAGGAGTCGGATACGCAGTATTTT
cdr3_aa: CSASREESDTQYF
v_call: TRBV20-1
d_call: NA
clone_size: NA
cdr3_length: 13
j_call: TRBJ2-3

cdr3_nt: TGCAGCGTGACTAGCACAGATACGCAGTATTTT
cdr3_aa: CSVTSTDTQYF
v_call: TRBV29-1
d_call: NA
clone_size: NA
cdr3_length: 11
j_call: TRBJ2-3

cdr3_nt: TGTGCCACCAGCCGGGACAGGGAGGAGTACTTC
cdr3_aa: CATSRDREEYF
v_call: TRBV15
d_call: TRBD1
clone_size: NA
cdr3_length: 11
j_call: TRBJ2-7

cdr3_nt: TGTGCCAGCAGCGTCCGGACAGGGTCCGACGAGCAGTACTTC
cdr3_aa: CASSVRTGSDEQYF
v_call: TRBV9
d_call: TRBD1
clone_size: once
cdr3_length: 14
j_call: TRBJ2-7

cdr3_nt: TGTGCCAGCCTAGGGGCAGGGGGTCAGGACTACGAGCAGTACTTC
cdr3_aa: CASLGAGGQDYEQYF
v_call: TRBV28
d_call: TRBD1
clone_size: NA
cdr3_length: 15
j_call: TRBJ2-7

cdr3_nt: TGTGCCAGCAGCTTACTTCTCCAAGAGACCCAGTACTTC
cdr3_aa: CASSLLLQETQYF
v_call: TRBV7-8
d_call: NA
clone_size: NA
cdr3_length: 13
j_call: TRBJ2-5

cdr3_nt: TGCAGTGCTCAGTCATCCTACGAGCAGTACTTC
cdr3_aa: CSAQSSYEQYF
v_call: TRBV20-1
d_call: NA
clone_size: few
cdr3_length: 11
j_call: TRBJ2-7

cdr3_nt: TGCAGTGCGAAGGGGGGGGGAGATACGCAGTATTTT
cdr3_aa: CSAKGGGDTQYF
v_call: TRBV20-1
d_call: NA
clone_size: NA
cdr3_length: 12
j_call: TRBJ2-3

cdr3_nt: TGTGCCAGCAGCTTAGCCGACAGGGGAGTCGCCAAAAACATTCAGTACTTC
cdr3_aa: CASSLADRGVAKNIQYF
v_call: TRBV7-2
d_call: TRBD1
clone_size: NA
cdr3_length: 17
j_call: TRBJ2-4

cdr3_nt: TGCGCCAGCAGACAGGGTCCGGAATGGTACGAGCAGTACTTC
cdr3_aa: CASRQGPEWYEQYF
v_call: TRBV10-2
d_call: NA
clone_size: NA
cdr3_length: 14
j_call: TRBJ2-7

cdr3_nt: TGTGCCAGCAGTGTGACTGGCGGGGGGACCCCACAAGAGACCCAGTACTTC
cdr3_aa: CASSVTGGGTPQETQYF
v_call: TRBV28
d_call: TRBD2
clone_size: NA
cdr3_length: 17
j_call: TRBJ2-5

cdr3_nt: TGTGCCAGCAGCCGATCATTAACGTACGAGCAGTACTTC
cdr3_aa: CASSRSLTYEQYF
v_call: TRBV7-2
d_call: NA
clone_size: NA
cdr3_length: 13
j_call: TRBJ2-7

cdr3_nt: TGTGCCAGCAGCGATATACTAGCGTCTTTATCCCACTACGAGCAGTACTTC
cdr3_aa: CASSDILASLSHYEQYF
v_call: TRBV9
d_call: TRBD2
clone_size: few
cdr3_length: 17
j_call: TRBJ2-7

cdr3_nt: TGCGCCAGCAGCCAAGGCCCAATCGGGGAGCTGTTTTTT
cdr3_aa: CASSQGPIGELFF
v_call: TRBV4-1
d_call: NA
clone_size: NA
cdr3_length: 13
j_call: TRBJ2-2

cdr3_nt: TGCGCCAGCAGCGAGCGGTTCGGGGGGTTCTCGAACACCGGGGAGCTGTTTTTT
cdr3_aa: CASSERFGGFSNTGELFF
v_call: TRBV4-1
d_call: TRBD2
clone_size: NA
cdr3_length: 18
j_call: TRBJ2-2

cdr3_nt: TGTGCCAGCAGTTACTCGAAATGGAGCCAGGGAATTTATACGCAGTATTTT
cdr3_aa: CASSYSKWSQGIYTQYF
v_call: TRBV6-5
d_call: NA
clone_size: NA
cdr3_length: 17
j_call: TRBJ2-3

cdr3_nt: TGTGCCAGCAAATCACCTCGGGCGGGGGAAGAGACCCAGTACTTC
cdr3_aa: CASKSPRAGEETQYF
v_call: TRBV2
d_call: TRBD2
clone_size: NA
cdr3_length: 15
j_call: TRBJ2-5

cdr3_nt: TGCAGTGCCTTCCGGGGGGGCGCGACAGATACGCAGTATTTT
cdr3_aa: CSAFRGGATDTQYF
v_call: TRBV20-1
d_call: TRBD2
clone_size: NA
cdr3_length: 14
j_call: TRBJ2-3

cdr3_nt: TGCAGTGCTACTATTGGCGGTCGGTACTATGGCTACACCTTC
cdr3_aa: CSATIGGRYYGYTF
v_call: TRBV20-1
d_call: NA
clone_size: few
cdr3_length: 14
j_call: TRBJ1-2

cdr3_nt: TGTGCCTGGAGTGTAGGTAGCGGGGGCTCCCCAGGTACCCAGTACTTC
cdr3_aa: CAWSVGSGGSPGTQYF
v_call: TRBV30
d_call: TRBD2
clone_size: NA
cdr3_length: 16
j_call: TRBJ2-5

cdr3_nt: TGTGCCATCACCCAAGGACTAGCGGGGGGCATGACAGATACGCAGTATTTT
cdr3_aa: CAITQGLAGGMTDTQYF
v_call: TRBV10-3
d_call: TRBD2
clone_size: few
cdr3_length: 17
j_call: TRBJ2-3

cdr3_nt: TGTGCCAGCAGCTCCCTTGGAGTAGAAGCGCAGTATTTT
cdr3_aa: CASSSLGVEAQYF
v_call: TRBV5-6
d_call: NA
clone_size: NA
cdr3_length: 13
j_call: TRBJ2-3

cdr3_nt: TGTGCTAGCACACTCGGGGCCTCCTCCCCATGGTCTGGGGCCAACGTCCTGACTTTC
cdr3_aa: CASTLGASSPWSGANVLTF
v_call: TRBV7-9
d_call: NA
clone_size: few
cdr3_length: 19
j_call: TRBJ2-6

cdr3_nt: TGTGCCAGCAGCCAAGACCTCGGAACTAGTGGTGACATTCAGTACTTC
cdr3_aa: CASSQDLGTSGDIQYF
v_call: TRBV4-2
d_call: NA
clone_size: few
cdr3_length: 16
j_call: TRBJ2-4

cdr3_nt: TGTGCCAGCAGCCATACGGACACCCATTTCGCGGATACGCAGTATTTT
cdr3_aa: CASSHTDTHFADTQYF
v_call: TRBV14
d_call: NA
clone_size: NA
cdr3_length: 16
j_call: TRBJ2-3

cdr3_nt: TGTGCCAGCAGCCCAATCTACAGGGGCCGGGACGAGCAGTACTTC
cdr3_aa: CASSPIYRGRDEQYF
v_call: TRBV7-2
d_call: TRBD1
clone_size: NA
cdr3_length: 15
j_call: TRBJ2-7

cdr3_nt: TGTGCCAGCAAAAAAGACAGACTAGTTAACAATGAGCAGTTCTTC
cdr3_aa: CASKKDRLVNNEQFF
v_call: TRBV6-2/TRBV6-3
d_call: NA
clone_size: NA
cdr3_length: 15
j_call: TRBJ2-1

cdr3_nt: TGCAGTGCTGAGATCCAGGGTAGGGAGACCCAGTACTTC
cdr3_aa: CSAEIQGRETQYF
v_call: TRBV20-1
d_call: NA
clone_size: NA
cdr3_length: 13
j_call: TRBJ2-5

cdr3_nt: TGTGCCAGCAGCCAGGGACTAGCGGGGTCCTACAATGAGCAGTTCTTC
cdr3_aa: CASSQGLAGSYNEQFF
v_call: TRBV3-1
d_call: TRBD2
clone_size: NA
cdr3_length: 16
j_call: TRBJ2-1

cdr3_nt: TGTGCCAGCACCTCCCCCGGGCAGGCGGAAATGAACCAGCAGTACTTC
cdr3_aa: CASTSPGQAEMNQQYF
v_call: TRBV28
d_call: NA
clone_size: many
cdr3_length: 16
j_call: TRBJ2-7

cdr3_nt: TGTGCCAGCAGCCTCAATATTGCAGATACGCAGTATTTT
cdr3_aa: CASSLNIADTQYF
v_call: TRBV14
d_call: NA
clone_size: NA
cdr3_length: 13
j_call: TRBJ2-3

cdr3_nt: TGTGCCAGCAGCCAATCGCAGGGAGGCCGTTCACCCCTCCACTTT
cdr3_aa: CASSQSQGGRSPLHF
v_call: TRBV14
d_call: NA
clone_size: NA
cdr3_length: 15
j_call: TRBJ1-6

cdr3_nt: TGTGCCAGCAGAACAGGGGGGGGCTATGGCTACACCTTC
cdr3_aa: CASRTGGGYGYTF
v_call: TRBV12-3/TRBV12-4
d_call: TRBD1
clone_size: few
cdr3_length: 13
j_call: TRBJ1-2

cdr3_nt: TGTGCCAGCAGTCTGGTTATGACTAACTATGGCTACACCTTC
cdr3_aa: CASSLVMTNYGYTF
v_call: TRBV28
d_call: NA
clone_size: many
cdr3_length: 14
j_call: TRBJ1-2

cdr3_nt: TGTGCCAGCAGTGATCAACGGATCAATCAGCCCCAGCATTTT
cdr3_aa: CASSDQRINQPQHF
v_call: TRBV6-1
d_call: NA
clone_size: NA
cdr3_length: 14
j_call: TRBJ1-5

cdr3_nt: TGCAGTGCTAGAGAGCGGGGATCCTACAATGAGCAGTTCTTC
cdr3_aa: CSARERGSYNEQFF
v_call: TRBV20-1
d_call: NA
clone_size: few
cdr3_length: 14
j_call: TRBJ2-1

cdr3_nt: TGTGCCACCAGCGCCCAATCAGGGGGCGCTTGGGAGACCCAGTACTTC
cdr3_aa: CATSAQSGGAWETQYF
v_call: TRBV15
d_call: TRBD1
clone_size: NA
cdr3_length: 16
j_call: TRBJ2-5

cdr3_nt: TGTGCCAGCAGCTCGACAGGGGAACTCTATAATTCACCCCTCCACTTT
cdr3_aa: CASSSTGELYNSPLHF
v_call: TRBV7-2
d_call: TRBD1
clone_size: NA
cdr3_length: 16
j_call: TRBJ1-6

cdr3_nt: TGTGCCAGCAGTTTTGTAGGGACCGAAGAGACCCAGTACTTC
cdr3_aa: CASSFVGTEETQYF
v_call: TRBV28
d_call: NA
clone_size: NA
cdr3_length: 14
j_call: TRBJ2-5

cdr3_nt: TGCGCCAGCAGCCTCCCGGGAGGGGGCAATATATACAATGAGCAGTTCTTC
cdr3_aa: CASSLPGGGNIYNEQFF
v_call: TRBV5-1
d_call: NA
clone_size: NA
cdr3_length: 17
j_call: TRBJ2-1

cdr3_nt: TGTGCCAGCAGTTACGGAGGGGGCGCATTATCCGAGCAGTACTTC
cdr3_aa: CASSYGGGALSEQYF
v_call: TRBV6-6
d_call: NA
clone_size: NA
cdr3_length: 15
j_call: TRBJ2-7

cdr3_nt: TGTGCCAGCAGCTTTTGGGGACACGACTATGGCTACACCTTC
cdr3_aa: CASSFWGHDYGYTF
v_call: TRBV5-6
d_call: NA
clone_size: NA
cdr3_length: 14
j_call: TRBJ1-2